This TCR beta chain is drawn from a study of T cells after yellow fever vaccination. From the 5' RACE reads, TCRdb called clonotypes with MiXCR, one entry per CDR3 protein. This sample has under 550,000 distinct CDR3 sequences, with 21% found just once. This clonotype was detected once. The receptor comes from a man younger than 35 who received the YFV17D yellow fever vaccine. The sample was PBMCs, taken approximately 22 days after the first yellow fever vaccination.

The CDR3 protein is CASSTVGWRETQYF. The CDR3 DNA is TGTGCCAGCAGCACCGTAGGGTGGCGGGAGACCCAGTACTTC. The chain links TRBV9 to TRBJ2-5; D remains ambiguous. V was pared by 4 bases and J by 5 bases, with 15 bases between. This CDR3 spans 14 amino acids. Per germline, CDR1 SGDLS and CDR2 YYNGEE.